The 20 T cell receptor beta chains below were found in one sample sequenced in a study of CD8 T cells in ankylosing spondylitis. TCRdb used MiXCR to reprocess the 5' RACE reads, holding one entry per CDR3 protein. The sample yields 180,000 or so distinct CDR3 sequences, roughly 12% seen once. Sequencing was done on a sample of blood, either unsorted or a sorted T cell fraction (not recorded which). These receptors came from a male donor with ankylosing spondylitis or in good health (not recorded which).

This clonotype has at least ten counts. V gene TRBV20-1 combines with J gene TRBJ1-6; D may be TRBD1 (6 bases). The CDR3 extends over 14 amino acids. From germline, CDR1 is DFQATT and CDR2 SNEGSKA (reference sequence). The CDR3 protein is CSSRGLRDNSPLHF. CDR3 DNA: TGCAGCTCACGGGGGCTGCGGGATAATTCACCCCTCCACTTT.

This clonotype was counted ten times or more. The V gene is TRBV25-1, the J gene TRBJ2-2; D remains unclear. This CDR3 has 14 amino acids. V lost 8 bases to trimming and J lost 8 bases, with 18 bases between them. CDR1 is MGHDK, CDR2 SYGVNS, per germline. The CDR3 DNA is TGTGCCAGCTCATCCGACCGGCGGCTTGGGGAGCTGTTTTTT. Translating gives CASSSDRRLGELFF.

A note on this clonotype: It may be a read error: a sequence one base away is much more abundant. The V call is TRBV5-1, the J call TRBJ2-1; weak D call: TRBD2 (6 bases). CDR1 SGHRS and CDR2 YFSETQ come from the germline V gene. This CDR3 is 12 amino acids long. CDR3 sequence reads: CTSSLEGNEQFF. The CDR3 nucleotides read TGCACCAGCAGCTTGGAGGGGAATGAGCAGTTCTTC.

The V and J genes are TRBV27 and TRBJ2-5; 7 positions match TRBD2. The germline CDR1 and CDR2 sequences are MNHEY and SMNVEV (reference sequence). V was pared by 0 bases and J by 7 bases, with 5 bases of the junction left unmatched. This CDR3 spans 14 amino acids. CDR3 coding DNA: TGTGCCAGCAGTTTATCGGGGAGGGGCGCGACCCAGTACTTC. Protein: CASSLSGRGATQYF.

In its sample, this clonotype was seen a few times. J is TRBJ2-1 and V is TRBV27; 7 bases agree with TRBD2. V lost 5 bases and J lost 6; bases outside the gene matches: 10. This CDR3 is built from 15 residues. Germline V gene data show CDR1 as MNHEY and CDR2 as SMNVEV (reference sequence). CDR3 in amino acids: CASSAGGKTINEQFF. The CDR3 DNA reads as TGTGCCAGCAGTGCCGGGGGGAAGACAATCAATGAGCAGTTCTTC.

There are many counts of this clonotype. The chain recombines TRBV27 with TRBJ1-1, with D possibly being TRBD1 (6 bases). V lost 2 bases, J lost 11 bases, and 18 bases lay in between. Germline values: CDR1 MNHEY, CDR2 SMNVEV (reference sequence). CDR3 size: 14 residues. The CDR3 DNA reads TGTGCCAGCAGTTTAAGGCAGGGGTTAAGGGGGGCTTTCTTT. Protein sequence: CASSLRQGLRGAFF.

The chain carries TRBV5-1 and TRBJ2-4; maybe TRBD1 (6 bases). Per germline, CDR1 SGHRS and CDR2 YFSETQ. The V gene lost 4 bases and the J gene lost 2 bases, with 10 bases spanning the gap. The length of the CDR3 is 14 residues. CDR3 protein: CASSPQGTKNIQYF. DNA for the CDR3: TGCGCCAGCAGCCCGCAGGGGACCAAAAACATTCAGTACTTC.

This clonotype has ten or more counts. The chain recombines TRBV12-3 or TRBV12-4 with TRBJ2-3; 7 positions agree with TRBD2. The CDR3 has 13 residues. With 8 bases clipped from V and 6 bases from J, the junction kept 8 bases outside the gene matches. CDR3 residues: CASVDGSGDTQYF. Here the CDR3 DNA reads TGTGCCAGCGTCGACGGTAGCGGGGATACGCAGTATTTT.

V and J are TRBV7-7 and TRBJ2-1; 10 positions match TRBD2. The CDR3 covers 17 residues. After removal of 2 bases from V and 6 bases from J, the junction contained 10 bases not matched to a gene. The germline gives CDR1 SSHAT, CDR2 FNYEAQ (reference sequence). The CDR3 DNA is TGTGCCAGCAGCTTATTGCCCCGGACTAGCGGTTCCAATGAGCAGTTCTTC. This sequence encodes CASSLLPRTSGSNEQFF.

The V gene is TRBV14, the J gene TRBJ2-7; D is unclear. Germline values: CDR1 SGHDN, CDR2 FVKESK. V lost 0 bases, J lost 2 bases, and 11 bases lay in between. This CDR3 has 15 residues. CDR3 nucleotide sequence: TGTGCCAGCAGCCAAGACGAGGCTTTACCCTACGAGCAGTACTTC. Translated: CASSQDEALPYEQYF.

The CDR3 bases are TGCAGTGCTAGATCATCTGGACTTACCGCCCGCACAGATACGCAGTATTTT. The encoded protein is CSARSSGLTARTDTQYF. The chain recombines TRBV20-1 with TRBJ2-3, with D perhaps matching TRBD2 (5 bases). CDR3 length equals 17 residues. Trimming removed 2 bases from V and 1 base from J, with 19 bases in between. CDR1 is DFQATT, CDR2 SNEGSKA, per germline (reference sequence).

This clonotype was found many times. This chain links TRBV5-1 with TRBJ2-1, with 14 positions matching TRBD2. Germline CDR1 reads SGHRS; CDR2 reads YFSETQ. Trimming removed 4 bases from V and 5 bases from J; junction bases left unmatched: 14. The CDR3 contains 19 residues. The CDR3 is CASSPGLAGDLSRDNEQFF. The CDR3 DNA reads TGCGCCAGCAGCCCGGGACTAGCGGGAGACCTTTCGCGGGACAATGAGCAGTTCTTC. Full variable domain (outside the CDR3, taken from reference TRBV5-1 and TRBJ2-1): KAGVTQTPRYLIKTRGQQVTLSCSPISGHRSVSWYQQTPGQGLQFLFEYFSETQRNKGNFPGRFSGRQFSNSRSEMNVSTLELGDSALYLCASSPGLAGDLSRDNEQFFGPGTRLTVL.

The chain has TRBV5-1 and TRBJ2-5; D might be TRBD2 (6 bases). From germline, CDR1 is SGHRS and CDR2 YFSETQ. The CDR3 length is 14 residues. V lost 2 bases and J 2 bases, leaving 10 bases between the germline ends. The CDR3 DNA is TGCGCCAGCAGCTTTGGACTAAAACAAGAGACCCAGTACTTC. Its protein is CASSFGLKQETQYF.

This clonotype was recorded many times. The chain recombines TRBV9 with TRBJ2-5; 9 bases agree with TRBD1. The V gene end was trimmed by 2 bases and the J gene end by 0 bases; junction bases not matched to a gene: 5. This CDR3 region has 16 residues. The germline V gene encodes CDR1 SGDLS and CDR2 YYNGEE. The CDR3 sequence: CASSVGTGSYQETQYF. In DNA, the CDR3 is TGTGCCAGCAGCGTGGGGACAGGGTCGTACCAAGAGACCCAGTACTTC.

The chain combines TRBV20-1 with TRBJ2-1, with D perhaps matching TRBD2 (5 bases). The CDR3 has 12 amino acids. The V and J ends lost 3 bases and 6 bases respectively, with 9 bases between them. Germline assignment: CDR1 DFQATT and CDR2 SNEGSKA (reference sequence). The CDR3 reads CSARPLANEQFF. The CDR3 DNA sequence: TGCAGTGCTAGGCCCCTAGCCAATGAGCAGTTCTTC.

This clonotype was counted ten times or more. This chain links TRBV5-1 with TRBJ2-7; 9 positions agree with TRBD1. Trimming cost V 3 bases and J 7 bases; bases outside gene matches: 8. This CDR3 has 14 residues. Germline-derived CDR1 and CDR2 are SGHRS and YFSETQ. CDR3 region: CASSSGQGGSEQYF. For the CDR3, the DNA is TGCGCCAGCAGCTCGGGACAGGGAGGCTCTGAGCAGTACTTC.

This clonotype has a count of ten or more. The rearrangement uses TRBV5-4 and TRBJ2-7, with TRBD1 identical over 9 bases. The CDR3 is made up of 15 amino acids. Per the germline V gene, CDR1 is SGHNT and CDR2 is YYREEE (reference sequence). V was clipped by 4 bases and J by 5 bases; unmatched bases: 10. CDR3 sequence: CASSPTGTGSHEQYF. CDR3 DNA sequence: TGTGCCAGCAGCCCAACCGGGACAGGGTCACACGAGCAGTACTTC.

This clonotype was recorded many times. The chain uses TRBV6-5 and TRBJ2-5, with a tentative D call TRBD2 (6 bases). Germline loops: CDR1 MNHEY, CDR2 SVGAGI. The V gene lost 2 bases and the J gene lost 3 bases, with 7 bases spanning the gap. The CDR3 consists of 13 residues. The CDR3 loop is CASSYGGEETQYF. The CDR3, as DNA: TGTGCCAGCAGTTACGGCGGGGAAGAGACCCAGTACTTC.

At least ten counts were recorded for this clonotype. This chain joins TRBV5-6 and TRBJ1-2; D not resolved. CDR3 length: 13 residues. The V gene lost 0 bases and the J gene lost 5 bases, with 8 bases spanning the gap. In germline, CDR1 is SGHDT, CDR2 YYEEEE. CDR3 in amino acids: CASSLVRTYGYTF. DNA for the CDR3: TGTGCCAGCAGCTTGGTCCGCACTTATGGCTACACCTTC.

Ten or more counts support this clonotype. The J gene is TRBJ1-2, the V gene TRBV28; D gene uncertain. Trimming removed 7 bases at V and 5 bases at J, with 17 bases between. The CDR3 consists of 14 residues. Germline values: CDR1 MDHEN, CDR2 SYDVKM. Written as DNA, the CDR3 is TGTGCCAGCACTGGAGGGCCTGGAGCTTATGGCTACACCTTC. Its translation: CASTGGPGAYGYTF.